This T cell receptor (beta chain) was recorded in a study of T cells in Graves' hyperthyroidism and ophthalmopathy. Study-level findings and limits: Peripheral blood also featured most of the thyroid clonotypes expanded above 0.001.

V lost 1 base to trimming and J lost 6 bases, with 6 bases between them. The length of the CDR3 is 12 residues. Germline CDR1 reads SGHTA; CDR2 reads FQGNSA. This clonotype has a count of ten or more. Its target is not known. Researchers amplified the TCR beta CDR3 regions from RNA transcripts. With the HTBI primer set, the TCR CDR3 went through a first round of RT-PCR. MiXCR, run by TCRdb on the multiplex PCR reads, gives a single entry per CDR3 protein. The sample shows around 290,000 distinct CDR3 sequences, roughly an eighth of them seen only once. Diagnoses were made from clinical symptoms, serum measures (thyroxine and TRAb), thyroid ultrasound and orbital computed tomography. PBMCs were derived from 10 ml fresh peripheral blood.

This TCR was sampled from a woman between 40 and 50 years old with Graves' hyperthyroidism. Specimen: blood. The genes are TRBV7-2 and TRBJ2-5, with D hard to call. Here the CDR3 DNA reads TGTGCCAGCAGCTTAGATATTCAGACCCAGTACTTC. It encodes CASSLDIQTQYF.